These 11 T cell receptor beta chains were all obtained from the same sample, sequenced in a study of blood T cells in healthy people across ages. For the second PCR, which ran for 7 to 11 cycles, a sample-barcoded 5' primer and a J-beta primer mix were used. TCRdb reprocessed the 5' RACE reads via MiXCR and lists one record per CDR3 protein. The sample records about 1.1 million distinct CDR3 sequences, under 40% being singletons. Sequencing was carried out using blood. The receptors were sampled from a young man in good health.

CDR3 residues: CSARTSSGGAVYEQYF. CDR3 in DNA: TGCAGTGCTAGGACCTCTAGCGGGGGGGCTGTGTACGAGCAGTACTTC. The chain links TRBV20-1 to TRBJ2-7; 12 bases are a match to TRBD2. CDR1 DFQATT and CDR2 SNEGSKA come from the germline V gene (reference sequence). CDR3 length equals 16 residues. With V trimmed by 3 bases and J by 4 bases, 10 bases remained unmatched.

This clonotype came up a few times. The chain couples TRBV7-2 to TRBJ2-7; D is perhaps TRBD2 (6 bases). Trimming stripped 4 bases from V and 3 bases from J, with 13 bases between. The CDR3 is 14 amino acids. CDR1 is SGHTA, CDR2 FQGNSA, per germline. In DNA form, the CDR3 reads TGTGCCAGCAGCTCAGCGGGTTTTTACTACGAGCAGTACTTC. It specifies CASSSAGFYYEQYF.

The V and J genes are TRBV12-3 or TRBV12-4 and TRBJ1-6; no clear D gene. Trimming took off 0 bases at V and 6 bases at J, with 9 bases between the two ends. This CDR3 region has 15 residues. In DNA, the CDR3 is TGTGCCAGCAGTTTAGCAGGCCTACGTAATTCACCCCTCCACTTT. It encodes CASSLAGLRNSPLHF.

The V gene is TRBV13, the J gene TRBJ2-5; a possible D gene is TRBD2 (6 bases). The V and J ends lost 5 bases and 11 bases respectively, with 27 bases between them. The CDR3 spans 16 residues. Germline CDR1 and CDR2: PRHDT and FYEKMQ (reference sequence). In DNA, the CDR3 is TGTGCCAGCAGCCCCAAAGGAGGGATCTCCTACAATGAGCAGTACTTC. Translated: CASSPKGGISYNEQYF.

V and J are TRBV12-3 or TRBV12-4 and TRBJ2-1; 11 nucleotides agree with TRBD2. The J call may be faulty, since TRBJ2-7 better matches the DNA end. The CDR3 consists of 16 residues. For the CDR3, the DNA is TGTGCCAGCAGCCCTAGCGGGGGGAGCTCCTACAATGAGCAGTACTTC. Translating it yields CASSPSGGSSYNEQYF.

This clonotype came up a few times. The chain combines TRBV7-2 with TRBJ1-3; TRBD1 is a possible D gene (5 bases). Trimming pared 7 bases from V and 4 bases from J, leaving 17 bases between. Germline V gene data show CDR1 as SGHTA and CDR2 as FQGNSA. The CDR3 covers 15 residues. CDR3 nucleotide sequence: TGTGCCAGCACCCCCGGGCAGGGTGTCGGAAACACCATATATTTT. Its translation is CASTPGQGVGNTIYF.

This clonotype was observed a single time. J is TRBJ2-2 and V is TRBV11-3; perhaps TRBD2 as D (6 bases). The germline V and J ends were trimmed by 3 bases and 6 bases, with 17 bases remaining between them. The germline V gene has CDR1 SGHNT and CDR2 YENEEA. The CDR3 spans 16 residues. CDR3 sequence: CASSFARGTQAGELFF. The CDR3 nucleotides read TGTGCCAGCAGCTTCGCCCGGGGGACCCAAGCCGGGGAGCTGTTTTTT.

The V call is TRBV12-3 or TRBV12-4, the J call TRBJ2-4; possibly TRBD1 or TRBD2 for D (5 bases each). The J call may be faulty, since TRBJ2-5 better matches the DNA end. This CDR3 comprises 16 residues. The CDR3 nucleotides are TGTGCCAGCAGTAAAGGGACCGGCTACAAAGAGGGGACCCAGTACTTC. It encodes CASSKGTGYKEGTQYF.

The chain recombines TRBV20-1 with TRBJ2-2; D not resolved. Germline CDR1 DFQATT, CDR2 SNEGSKA (reference sequence). V dropped 5 bases and J dropped 2 bases, with 12 bases sitting between them. There are 14 residues in the CDR3. This chain's CDR3 is CSAPGPLNTGELFF. The CDR3 DNA follows: TGCAGTGCTCCGGGCCCCCTCAACACCGGGGAGCTGTTTTTT.

This clonotype was seen more than once but under ten times. The V and J genes are TRBV20-1 and TRBJ1-2, with D perhaps matching TRBD1 (5 bases). This CDR3 is 12 amino acids long. V lost 6 bases to trimming and J lost 4 bases, with 12 bases between them. Germline V gene data show CDR1 as DFQATT and CDR2 as SNEGSKA (reference sequence). Written as DNA, the CDR3 is TGCAGTGCCAGGGACGGTGGCTATGGCTACACCTTC. Encoded protein: CSARDGGYGYTF.

V and J are TRBV29-1 and TRBJ1-4; no clear D. The CDR3 has 15 residues. CDR1 SQVTM and CDR2 ANQGSEA come from the germline V gene. Trimming removed 2 bases at V and 0 bases at J, with 10 bases between. CDR3 DNA: TGCAGCGTTGAAAGAGGGTATGCAACTAATGAAAAACTGTTTTTT. Translating it yields CSVERGYATNEKLFF.